This TCR beta chain was profiled in a study of neurological immune-mediated disorders (dated 2019 in TCRdb). About the investigation overall: Among the roughly 34 multiple sclerosis patients, relapsing-remitting MS was present in roughly 30 and secondary progressive MS was present in 3. Using UMI-based sequencing, the study compared peripheral blood TCR-beta repertoires from patients with HTLV-I-associated myelopathy (HAM/TSP), patients with multiple sclerosis, and healthy controls. Longitudinal samples, technical triplicates and paired sorted CD4+ and CD8+ T-cell subsets, alongside PBMC samples, were included among the 106 TCR-beta libraries. Of the approximately 70 subjects in the cohort, some 15 were HAM/TSP patients, about 34 were multiple sclerosis patients, and around 20 were healthy controls.

Overall results and qualifications from the work: The MS cluster was not associated with any clinical or MRI features, and the authors stated that larger cohorts are needed. TCR clonal expansion was highest in HAM/TSP patients and lowest in MS patients, with MS patients falling below even healthy controls. Across subjects, expanded clones never shared an identical CDR3 amino acid sequence, which suggests that the TCR-beta repertoires in every group were private. Repertoires from 18 of 34 MS patients were grouped by phylogenetic analysis into a cluster of related CDR3 sequences, suggesting a possible repertoire-level signature.

cDNA was synthesized by template-switch 5'RACE using a primer with a 10-nucleotide random unique molecular identifier that tagged each TCR transcript. Every sequencing run covered 15-18 subjects and yielded more than 160 million TCR-beta sequences. Total RNA was extracted with the RNeasy kit. The KAPA Real-time Library Amplification kit was used to amplify TCR-beta VDJ regions with primers for the TCR constant region and the 5'RACE anchor. Sample indexes and Illumina adaptors were added in a first PCR, after which library yield was increased in a second PCR. The roughly 650 bp TCR product was size-selected on a 2% E-gel SizeSelection system after Ampure bead purification. Before pooling, libraries had their quality checked on a Bioanalyzer, their concentration measured with Qubit, and their quantity determined with the Kapa Library Quantification kit. An Illumina HiSeq 2500 sequenced the libraries paired-end 2 x 150 bp. To increase sequence diversity, about 25-31% phiX was spiked into each library pool. Per the source publication's procedure: The quality-filtered reads were processed with the UMI-based MiGEC pipeline, whose error correction step removed more than 80% of the raw TCR sequences. IMGT germline references were used for aligning VDJ genes, and each clonotype was defined as a unique CDR3 amino acid sequence together with its V-J genes. Clonal expansion, Shannon diversity, and CDR3 relatedness (CalcPairwiseDistances, ClusterSamples) were evaluated with VDJtools, and phylogenetic trees were built with CLCbio workbench. Clones with at least 8 unique UMIs were defined as expanded, with this threshold being based on coefficient-of-variation modelling across technical triplicates. TCRdb trimmed public reads at Q25 via fastp, called clones via MiXCR and kept in-frame beta chains. Rows are unified per CDR3 protein, each entry keeping the most common DNA and genes. The V and J calls follow TCRdb's processing rather than the paper's. The sample records fewer than 75,000 distinct CDR3 sequences, nearly 3.5% of which are singletons. Of the sample, under 4.5% is held by the ten largest clones.

This clonotype came up many times. The antigen this receptor binds is unknown. Base qualities are missing; no much larger clone stands one base away. Sequences SEHNR (CDR1) and FQNEAQ (CDR2) are obtained from the germline V gene (reference sequence). From the cysteine up to the phenylalanine, the CDR3 has a length of 14 residues. CDR3 DNA only is kept here, 42 bases in frame from base 1. A distance of 12 bases separates the germline ends of V and J, which lose 3 bases and 4 bases respectively. For the unsorted PBMC libraries, 2 million PBMCs were stored in RNAlater at -80 degrees C until RNA extraction and were used to generate the libraries. Multiple sclerosis patients were enrolled in a US clinical protocol under which disease progression was evaluated by magnetic resonance imaging. Peripheral blood underwent Ficoll-Hypaque density gradient centrifugation to isolate PBMCs, which were then cryopreserved in liquid nitrogen.

The chain is assembled from TRBV7-9 and TRBJ2-5; the D gene lacks a confident call. The receptor was derived from a man aged 35 to 55 with multiple sclerosis. Sequencing used PBMCs. The CDR3 reads as follows: CASSFWDRGETQYF. The sequenced DNA: TGTGCCAGCAGCTTTTGGGATCGTGGAGAGACCCAGTACTTC. With the rest looked up from the reference TRBV7-9 and TRBJ2-5 genes rather than sequenced, the full variable domain is DTGVSQNPRHKITKRGQNVTFRCDPISEHNRLYWYRQTLGQGPEFLTYFQNEAQLEKSRLLSDRFSAERPKGSFSTLEIQRTEQGDSAMYLCASSFWDRGETQYFGPGTRLLVL.